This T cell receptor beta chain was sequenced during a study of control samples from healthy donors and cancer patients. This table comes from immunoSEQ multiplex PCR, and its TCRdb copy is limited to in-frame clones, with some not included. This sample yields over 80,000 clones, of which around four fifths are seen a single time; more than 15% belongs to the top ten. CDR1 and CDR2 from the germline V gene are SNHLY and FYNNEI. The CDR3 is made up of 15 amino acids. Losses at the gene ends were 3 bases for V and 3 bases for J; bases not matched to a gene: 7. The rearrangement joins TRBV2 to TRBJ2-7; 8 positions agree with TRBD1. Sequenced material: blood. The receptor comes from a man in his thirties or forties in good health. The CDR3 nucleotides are TGTGCCAGCAGTGATCCGCAGGGGGCGCTCTACGAGCAGTACTTC. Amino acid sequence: CASSDPQGALYEQYF.